Here is one T cell receptor (beta chain) with its context. As yet, its antigen is unknown. Trimming took off 1 base at V and 4 bases at J, with 11 bases between the two ends. This CDR3 has 15 amino acids. The germline CDR1 and CDR2 sequences are LGHNA and YNFKEQ. These data come from a study of cytomegalovirus exposure and HLA in healthy donors. PCR primers comprised 60 Vbeta and 13 Jbeta primers. Only in-frame clones appear in the TCRdb table, and some are missing; sequencing was by immunoSEQ multiplex PCR. The sample records about 140,000 clones, 60% to 85% being singletons. The study's findings and limits: Follow-up analysis seemed to connect common viral pathogens with several of the most significant clusters identified. In a later analysis, V- and J-gene trimming of beta chains associated with a DCLRE1C missense variant, replicated independently.

V usage is TRBV4-2 and J usage is TRBJ1-3; D unresolved. The sample comprised PBMCs. This TCR came from a male donor in good health and CMV-seronegative. As DNA, the CDR3 is TGTGCCAGCAGCCAAGTTGCGGGGAGCGGAAACACCATATATTTT. It encodes CASSQVAGSGNTIYF.